A selection of T cell receptor beta chains follows, all from one sample in a study of cytomegalovirus exposure and HLA in healthy donors. Assay used: immunoSEQ multiplex PCR; TCRdb lists only in-frame clones, some missing. The data hold fewer than 150,000 clones, with 70% to 80% observed a single time. Input material: PBMCs. Receptor source: a man aged 18 to 30 in good health and CMV-seronegative. CDR3s include the opening cysteine and the closing phenylalanine or tryptophan. Part of the rows lack a size; the others show once, few, many or a class for expanded clones.

CDR3 protein: CASSPAGAKETQYF
clone size: .
V gene: TRBV7-2

CDR3 protein: CASSETGANVLTF
clone size: few
V gene: TRBV19

CDR3 protein: CASSLWATKNIQYF
clone size: once
V gene: TRBV7-9

CDR3 protein: CASEGQGANQPQHF
clone size: once
V gene: TRBV19

CDR3 protein: CASSFATGRGTYEQYF
clone size: .
V gene: TRBV28

CDR3 protein: CASSLRGQQETQYF
clone size: .
V gene: TRBV7-7

CDR3 protein: CATSRDLRDEKLFF
clone size: once
V gene: TRBV15

CDR3 protein: CASSQQGANREKLFF
clone size: .
V gene: TRBV4-1

CDR3 protein: CASSTTPDSMNTEAFF
clone size: .
V gene: TRBV5-4

CDR3 protein: CASSSGQGASYNEQFF
clone size: .
V gene: TRBV7-2

CDR3 protein: CASSPGGLAAYNEQFF
clone size: .
V gene: TRBV28

CDR3 protein: CASSLTGGKGGELFF
clone size: once
V gene: TRBV27

CDR3 protein: CASSLADTRSYEQYF
clone size: .
V gene: TRBV5-6

CDR3 protein: CASSPGLGDLADTQYF
clone size: .
V gene: TRBV27

CDR3 protein: CAWSDPSEAFF
clone size: .
V gene: TRBV30